This TCR beta chain came from a study of CD8 T cells in ankylosing spondylitis. Study observations and caveats: Disease-linked clones were CD8+ and relatively rare in peripheral blood. In the blood and synovial fluid of reactive arthritis, some motif variants had been previously reported. The study identified a TCR beta motif of several highly homologous variants that appeared characteristic of ankylosing spondylitis blood. According to the report, clones linked to the disease were significantly enriched in matched synovial fluid samples taken from ankylosing spondylitis patients.

The table lists this clonotype with many counts. Its antigen is unidentified. Via MiXCR, TCRdb re-called the 5' RACE reads, giving one row per CDR3 protein. Of fewer than 550,000 distinct CDR3 sequences listed, approximately 5.3% are singletons. The V gene end was trimmed by 8 bases and the J gene end by 5 bases; junction bases not matched to a gene: 13. The CDR3 is made up of 15 amino acids. This TCR was recovered from a male donor with ankylosing spondylitis. The source material was blood, either unsorted or a sorted T cell fraction (not recorded which). The V gene is TRBV12-3 or TRBV12-4, the J gene TRBJ2-5; 8 nucleotides match TRBD1. CDR3 nucleotides: TGTGCCAGCCGCATCCTGGGACAGGTAAAGGAGACCCAGTACTTC. Translating gives CASRILGQVKETQYF.